The T cell receptor (beta chain) under discussion was sequenced for a study of cytomegalovirus exposure and HLA in healthy donors. Points from the study as a whole: Through in vitro validation, a few CMV-associated chains were shown to be specific for CMV antigens. Altogether, around 160 TCR beta chains were recorded as cytomegalovirus-associated.

The donors were members of the validation cohort comprising about 130 subjects, separate from the approximately 630-subject first cohort. The CDR3 is 15 residues long. The junction had 8 bases not matched to a gene; V was cut back by 5 bases and J by 7 bases. Germline V gene lookup returns CDR1 SNHLY and CDR2 FYNNEI. As to this clone: Its antigen is not identified.

TCRdb's copy holds only in-frame clones and misses some; the assay was immunoSEQ multiplex PCR. The table has over 200,000 clones, around 88% seen once; the top ten hold around 3%. The chain combines TRBV2 with TRBJ1-5; TRBD1 matches at 10 bases. The source material was PBMCs. The receptor's source is a woman aged 18-29 years in good health and CMV-seronegative. The CDR3 nucleotides read TGTGCCAGCAGTTCCGACAGGGGGCAGGGGCAGCCCCAGCATTTT. Its translation: CASSSDRGQGQPQHF.